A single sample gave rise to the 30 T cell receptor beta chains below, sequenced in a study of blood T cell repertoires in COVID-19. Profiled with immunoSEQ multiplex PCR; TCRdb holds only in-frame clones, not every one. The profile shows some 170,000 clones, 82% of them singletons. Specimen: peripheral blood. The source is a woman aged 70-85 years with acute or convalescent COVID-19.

The CDR3 protein is CASSLNRGPGNYGYTF. CDR3 in DNA: TGTGCCAGCAGCTTAAATAGGGGGCCCGGTAACTATGGCTACACCTTC. The chain is built from TRBV7-8 and TRBJ1-2; 7 bases fit TRBD1. CDR1 is SGHVS and CDR2 is FQNEAQ in the germline V gene. The trim removed 2 bases at V and 1 base at J, leaving 7 bases unmatched. The CDR3 extends over 16 amino acids.

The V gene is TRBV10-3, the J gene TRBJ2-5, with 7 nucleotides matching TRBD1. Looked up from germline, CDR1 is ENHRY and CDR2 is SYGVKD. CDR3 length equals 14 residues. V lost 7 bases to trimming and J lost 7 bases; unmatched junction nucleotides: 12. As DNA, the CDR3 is TGTGCCATCACTCGGCGACAGGGAGACCGGACCCAGTACTTC. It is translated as CAITRRQGDRTQYF.

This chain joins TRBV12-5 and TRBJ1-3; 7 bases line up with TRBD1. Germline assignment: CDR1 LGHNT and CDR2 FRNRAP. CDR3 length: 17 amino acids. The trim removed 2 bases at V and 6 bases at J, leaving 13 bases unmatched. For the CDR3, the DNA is TGTGCTAGTGGTTTGCTAACTTCCGACAGGGTGGAAAACACCATATATTTT. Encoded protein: CASGLLTSDRVENTIYF.

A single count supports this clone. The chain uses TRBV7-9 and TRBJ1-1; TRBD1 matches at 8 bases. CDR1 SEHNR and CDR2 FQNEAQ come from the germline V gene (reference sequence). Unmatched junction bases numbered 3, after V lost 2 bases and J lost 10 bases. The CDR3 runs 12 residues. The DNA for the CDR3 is TGTGCCAGCAGCTTAATAGGACAGGGAGCTTTCTTT. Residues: CASSLIGQGAFF.

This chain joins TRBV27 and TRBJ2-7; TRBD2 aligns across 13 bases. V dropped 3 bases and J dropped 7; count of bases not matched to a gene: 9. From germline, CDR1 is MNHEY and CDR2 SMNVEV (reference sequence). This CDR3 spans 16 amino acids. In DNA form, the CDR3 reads TGTGCCAGCAGTTTCTTCCCACTAGCGGGGGGGCGGGAGCAGTACTTC. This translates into CASSFFPLAGGREQYF.

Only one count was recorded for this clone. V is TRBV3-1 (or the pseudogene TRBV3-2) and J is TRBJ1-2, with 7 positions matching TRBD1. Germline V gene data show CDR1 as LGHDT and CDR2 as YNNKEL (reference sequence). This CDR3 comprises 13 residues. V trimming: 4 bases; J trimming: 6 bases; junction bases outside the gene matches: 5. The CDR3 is CASSREDRDGYTF. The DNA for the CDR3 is TGTGCCAGCAGCCGAGAAGACAGGGATGGCTACACCTTC.

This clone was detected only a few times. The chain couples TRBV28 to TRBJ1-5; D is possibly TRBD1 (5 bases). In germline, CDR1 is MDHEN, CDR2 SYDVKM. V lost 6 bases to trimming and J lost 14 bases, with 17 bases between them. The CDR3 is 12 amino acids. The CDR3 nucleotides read TGTGCCAGCAGACCAAGGGGAGGAGTGGAGCATTTT. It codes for CASRPRGGVEHF.

Here the CDR3 reads CASGLDSLSYNEQFF. DNA for the CDR3: TGTGCCAGCGGCTTAGACAGTCTGTCCTACAATGAGCAGTTCTTC. The chain carries TRBV6-5 and TRBJ2-1; D is possibly TRBD1 (5 bases). Trimming pared 8 bases from V and 1 base from J, leaving 15 bases between. The CDR3 covers 15 residues. Germline CDR1 and CDR2: MNHEY and SVGAGI.

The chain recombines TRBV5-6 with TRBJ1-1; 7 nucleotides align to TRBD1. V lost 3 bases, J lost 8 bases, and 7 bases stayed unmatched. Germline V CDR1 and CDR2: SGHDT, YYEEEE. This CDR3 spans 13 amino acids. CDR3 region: CASSYNDREEAFF. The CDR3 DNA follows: TGTGCCAGCAGCTACAATGACAGGGAAGAAGCTTTCTTT.

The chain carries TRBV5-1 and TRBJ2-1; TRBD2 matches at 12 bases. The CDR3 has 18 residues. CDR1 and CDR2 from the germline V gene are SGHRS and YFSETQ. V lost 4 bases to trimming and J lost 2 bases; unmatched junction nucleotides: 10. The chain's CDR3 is CASSLGLAGLATYNEQFF. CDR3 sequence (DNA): TGCGCCAGCAGCCTAGGACTAGCGGGACTGGCCACCTACAATGAGCAGTTCTTC.

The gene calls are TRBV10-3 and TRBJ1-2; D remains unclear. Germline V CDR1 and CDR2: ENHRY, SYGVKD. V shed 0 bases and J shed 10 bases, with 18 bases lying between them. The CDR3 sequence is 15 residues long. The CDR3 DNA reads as TGTGCCATCAGTGAGTCGATTAAGTCAGGCAGCAACTACACCTTC. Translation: CAISESIKSGSNYTF.

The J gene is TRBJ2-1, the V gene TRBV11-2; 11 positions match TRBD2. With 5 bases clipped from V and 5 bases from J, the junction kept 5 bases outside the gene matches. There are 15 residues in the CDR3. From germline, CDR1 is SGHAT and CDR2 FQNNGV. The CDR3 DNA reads TGTGCCAGCAGCCGGGGGACTAGCGGTGACAATGAGCAGTTCTTC. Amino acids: CASSRGTSGDNEQFF.

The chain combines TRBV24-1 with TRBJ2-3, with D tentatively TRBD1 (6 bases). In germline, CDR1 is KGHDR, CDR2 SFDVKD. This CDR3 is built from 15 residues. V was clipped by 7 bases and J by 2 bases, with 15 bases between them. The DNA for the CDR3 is TGTGCCACCAGGCTTGGGGGCGATGTCACAGATACGCAGTATTTT. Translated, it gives CATRLGGDVTDTQYF.

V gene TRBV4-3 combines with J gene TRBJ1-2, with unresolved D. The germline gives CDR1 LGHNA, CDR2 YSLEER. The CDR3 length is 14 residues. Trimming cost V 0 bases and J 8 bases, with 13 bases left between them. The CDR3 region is CASSQDIRKRGYTF. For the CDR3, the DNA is TGCGCCAGCAGCCAAGATATCAGGAAGCGGGGCTACACCTTC.

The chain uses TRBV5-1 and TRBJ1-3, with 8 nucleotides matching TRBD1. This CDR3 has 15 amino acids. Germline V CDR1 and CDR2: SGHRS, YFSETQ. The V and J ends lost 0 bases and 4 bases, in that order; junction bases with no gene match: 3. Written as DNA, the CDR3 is TGCGCCAGCAGCTTGGTAGGGACAGGAGGAAACACCATATATTTT. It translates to CASSLVGTGGNTIYF.

The CDR3 sequence is CASMPGGRREAFF. In nucleotides, the CDR3 is TGTGCCAGTATGCCGGGGGGCAGAAGGGAAGCTTTCTTT. The chain recombines TRBV19 with TRBJ1-1; D perhaps matches TRBD1 (6 bases). Germline loops: CDR1 LNHDA, CDR2 SQIVND (reference sequence). The CDR3 loop spans 13 amino acids. Trimming removed 7 bases at V and 8 bases at J, with 17 bases between. Variable domain in full (rest from reference TRBV19 and TRBJ1-1): DGGITQSPKYLFRKEGQNVTLSCEQNLNHDAMYWYRQDPGQGLRLIYYSQIVNDFQKGDIAEGYSVSREKKESFPLTVTSAQKNPTAFYLCASMPGGRREAFFGQGTRLTVV.

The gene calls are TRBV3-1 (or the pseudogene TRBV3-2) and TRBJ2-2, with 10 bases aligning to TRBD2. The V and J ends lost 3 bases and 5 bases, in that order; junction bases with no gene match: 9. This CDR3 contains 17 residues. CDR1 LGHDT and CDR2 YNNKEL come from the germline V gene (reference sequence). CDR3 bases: TGTGCCAGCAGCCAGAGCGGTGCTAGCGGGGGAACCGGGGAGCTGTTTTTT. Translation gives CASSQSGASGGTGELFF.

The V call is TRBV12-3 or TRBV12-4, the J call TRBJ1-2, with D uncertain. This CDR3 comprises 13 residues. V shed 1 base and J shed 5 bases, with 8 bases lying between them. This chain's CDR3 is CASSLGESYGYTF. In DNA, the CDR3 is TGTGCCAGCAGTTTAGGGGAGTCTTATGGCTACACCTTC.

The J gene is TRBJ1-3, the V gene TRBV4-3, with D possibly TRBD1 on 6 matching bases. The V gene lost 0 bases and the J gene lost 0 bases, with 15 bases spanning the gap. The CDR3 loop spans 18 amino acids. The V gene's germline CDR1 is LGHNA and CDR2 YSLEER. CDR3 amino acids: CASSQDLGQPSSGNTIYF. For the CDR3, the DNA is TGCGCCAGCAGCCAAGATCTCGGACAGCCGAGCTCTGGAAACACCATATATTTT.

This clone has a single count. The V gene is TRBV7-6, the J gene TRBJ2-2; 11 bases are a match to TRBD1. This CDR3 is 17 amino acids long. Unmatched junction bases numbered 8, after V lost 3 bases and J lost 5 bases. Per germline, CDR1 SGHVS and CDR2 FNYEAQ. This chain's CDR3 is CASSFLDRGLGTGELFF. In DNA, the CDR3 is TGTGCCAGCAGCTTTCTGGACAGGGGGCTCGGTACCGGGGAGCTGTTTTTT.

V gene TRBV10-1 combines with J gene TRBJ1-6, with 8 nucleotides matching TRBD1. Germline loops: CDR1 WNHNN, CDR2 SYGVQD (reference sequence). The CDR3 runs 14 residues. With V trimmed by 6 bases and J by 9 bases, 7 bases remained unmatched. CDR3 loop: CASSSDRGGSPLHF. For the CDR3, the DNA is TGCGCCAGCAGCTCCGACAGGGGTGGTTCACCCCTCCACTTT.

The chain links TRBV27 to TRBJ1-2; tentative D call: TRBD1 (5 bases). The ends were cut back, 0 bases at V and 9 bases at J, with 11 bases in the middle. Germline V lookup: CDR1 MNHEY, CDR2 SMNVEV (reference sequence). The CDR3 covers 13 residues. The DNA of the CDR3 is TGTGCCAGCAGTTTATCTGAAAGGGGTAGCTACACCTTC. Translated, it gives CASSLSERGSYTF.

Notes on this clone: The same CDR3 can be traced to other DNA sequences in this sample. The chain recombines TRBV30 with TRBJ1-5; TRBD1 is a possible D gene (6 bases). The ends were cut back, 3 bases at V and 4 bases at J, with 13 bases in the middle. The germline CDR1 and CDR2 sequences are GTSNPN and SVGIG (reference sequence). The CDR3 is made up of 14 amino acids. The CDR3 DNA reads TGTGCCTGGAGGGGGGCTGGGGGTAATCAGCCCCAGCATTTT. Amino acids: CAWRGAGGNQPQHF.

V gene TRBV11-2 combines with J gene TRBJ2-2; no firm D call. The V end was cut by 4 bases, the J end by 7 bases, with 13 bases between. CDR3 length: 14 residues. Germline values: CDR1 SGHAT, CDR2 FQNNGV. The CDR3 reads CASSSRTFGGELFF. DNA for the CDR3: TGTGCCAGCAGCTCCCGTACATTTGGCGGGGAGCTGTTTTTT.

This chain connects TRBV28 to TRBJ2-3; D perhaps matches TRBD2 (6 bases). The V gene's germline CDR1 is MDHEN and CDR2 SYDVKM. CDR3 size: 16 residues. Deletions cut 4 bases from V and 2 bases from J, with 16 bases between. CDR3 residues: CASSSRLGLTTDTQYF. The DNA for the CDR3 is TGTGCCAGCAGTTCGCGATTGGGACTTACCACAGATACGCAGTATTTT.

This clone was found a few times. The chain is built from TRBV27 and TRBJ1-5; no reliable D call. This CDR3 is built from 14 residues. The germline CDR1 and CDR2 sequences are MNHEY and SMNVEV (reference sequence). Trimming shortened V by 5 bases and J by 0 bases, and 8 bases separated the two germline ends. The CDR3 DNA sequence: TGTGCCAGCAGTCGGAGGGATAGCAATCAGCCCCAGCATTTT. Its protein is CASSRRDSNQPQHF.

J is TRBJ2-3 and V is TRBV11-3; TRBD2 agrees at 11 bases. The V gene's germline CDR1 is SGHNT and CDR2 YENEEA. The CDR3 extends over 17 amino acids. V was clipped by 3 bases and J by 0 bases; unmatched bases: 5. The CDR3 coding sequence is TGTGCCAGCAGCTTCGGGACTAGCGGTTCTAGCACAGATACGCAGTATTTT. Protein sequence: CASSFGTSGSSTDTQYF.

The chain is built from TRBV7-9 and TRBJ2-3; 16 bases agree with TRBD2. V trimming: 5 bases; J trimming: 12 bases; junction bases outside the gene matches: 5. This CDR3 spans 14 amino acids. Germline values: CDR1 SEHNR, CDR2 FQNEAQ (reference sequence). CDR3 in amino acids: CASSAGTSGGVQYF. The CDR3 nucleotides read TGTGCCAGCAGCGCCGGGACTAGCGGGGGGGTACAGTATTTT. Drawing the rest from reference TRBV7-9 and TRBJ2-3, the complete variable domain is DTGVSQNPRHKITKRGQNVTFRCDPISEHNRLYWYRQTLGQGPEFLTYFQNEAQLEKSRLLSDRFSAERPKGSFSTLEIQRTEQGDSAMYLCASSAGTSGGVQYFGPGTRLTVL.

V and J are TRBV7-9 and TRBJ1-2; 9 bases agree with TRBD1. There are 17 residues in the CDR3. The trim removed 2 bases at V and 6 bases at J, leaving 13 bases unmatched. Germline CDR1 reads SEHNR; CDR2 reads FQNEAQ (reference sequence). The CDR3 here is CASSLPLRDRAGNGYTF. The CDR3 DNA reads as TGTGCCAGCAGCTTACCGTTAAGGGACAGGGCGGGTAATGGCTACACCTTC.

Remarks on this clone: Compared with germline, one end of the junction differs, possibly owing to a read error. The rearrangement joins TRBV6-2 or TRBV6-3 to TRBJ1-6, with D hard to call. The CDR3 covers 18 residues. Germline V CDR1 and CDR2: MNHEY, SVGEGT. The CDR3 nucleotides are TGTGCCAGCAGTTCCCGACAATCTACGGCCTCCTTTAATTCACCCCTCCACTTT. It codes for CASSSRQSTASFNSPLHF.